This T cell receptor beta chain was captured in a study of blood T cell repertoires in COVID-19. In the authors' workflow: Nucleated cell number was recorded as an estimate derived from reference gene primer amplification. Sequenced by immunoSEQ multiplex PCR; TCRdb stores in-frame clones only, minus some. V, J and clone size reflect that table, while D and trimming were determined from the DNA. The repertoire holds 70,000 to 100,000 clones, around nine tenths seen once, with roughly 8.1% in the top ten. Between the trimmed V and J ends, which lost 7 bases and 4 bases, there was a span of 14 bases. CDR1 and CDR2 from the germline V gene are MDHEN and SYDVKM. The CDR3 sequence is 13 residues long.

The sequence was collected from a woman aged 65 to 85 with acute or convalescent COVID-19. Sequences were obtained from peripheral blood. The V and J genes are TRBV28 and TRBJ2-7; TRBD2 is a possible D gene (6 bases). CDR3 nucleotides: TGTGCCAGCATGGGGGGAGTGGGTTACGAGCAGTACTTC. It yields the protein CASMGGVGYEQYF.